This T cell receptor (beta chain) stems from a study of vaccination and CD4 T cells after COVID-19. Study-wide points: Nearly all convalescent vaccine-specific clones, 304 of 307, recognized only SARS-CoV-2 spike. Reactive clone data from convalescent patients indicated a median of approximately 90% appearing only post-vaccination.

Time point noted: late sampling 161 to 241 days after vaccination in a few convalescent patients. The treatment is: roughly 10-day PBMC culture with coronavirus spike peptide pools or control peptides (ViraFEST assay). Spanning March to December 2020, the positive PCR dates came before US Alpha, Beta and Delta variants. Notes on this clonotype: As yet, its antigen is unknown.

Sequencing of the DNA from cultured CD4+ T cells was carried out with the Oncomine TCR Beta short-read assay. Using its own MiXCR run on the PCR reads, TCRdb lists one record per CDR3 protein. This sample has 20,000 to 25,000 distinct CDR3 sequences, with over 40% found just once. The germline CDR1 and CDR2 sequences are DFQATT and SNEGSKA (reference sequence). V lost 6 bases, J lost 6 bases, and 15 bases lay in between. The CDR3 covers 12 residues. The receptor comes from a human donor who had recovered from COVID-19. V is TRBV20-1 and J is TRBJ2-7, with TRBD1 as a possible D gene (6 bases). The material was CD4+ T cells from blood, cultured in vitro, obtained about 7 months after SARS-CoV-2 vaccination. The CDR3 nucleotides are TGCAGTGCCAGTCCCCAGGGGCGCGAGCAGTACTTC. Its protein product is CSASPQGREQYF.